The 8 T cell receptor beta chains below all came from one sample that was sequenced in a study of beta chain features in type 1 diabetes. The entirety of the isolated RNA underwent reverse transcription, so expressed TCRB transcripts were sequenced. Data came from immunoSEQ multiplex PCR; TCRdb stores just in-frame clones and leaves some out. The profile covers hundreds of thousands of clones, with over 11% appearing a single time and roughly 0.035% taken by the ten largest. Sequences were obtained from naive CD4+ T cells from blood. All receptors derive from a man between 25 and 39 years old in good health.

This clone was seen only a few times. The V call is TRBV5-1, the J call TRBJ1-1; weak D call: TRBD1 (5 bases). CDR1 and CDR2 from the germline V gene are SGHRS and YFSETQ. V shed 1 base and J shed 0 bases, with 10 bases lying between them. The CDR3 sequence is 15 residues long. CDR3 nucleotide sequence: TGCGCCAGCAGCTTGCTTGCAGGGCTGAACACTGAAGCTTTCTTT. Amino acids: CASSLLAGLNTEAFF.

J is TRBJ2-1 and V is TRBV15; TRBD2 matches at 12 bases. V was pared by 0 bases and J by 6 bases, with 6 bases of the junction left unmatched. This CDR3 is 17 amino acids long. Germline V gives CDR1 LNHNV, CDR2 YYDKDF (reference sequence). CDR3 DNA: TGTGCCACCAGCAGAGATCTCCTAGCGGGAGGGCTCAATGAGCAGTTCTTC. This sequence encodes CATSRDLLAGGLNEQFF. Filled out from reference TRBV15 and TRBJ2-1, the complete variable domain reads DAMVIQNPRYQVTQFGKPVTLSCSQTLNHNVMYWYQQKSSQAPKLLFHYYDKDFNNEADTPDNFQSRRPNTSFCFLDIRSPGLGDTAMYLCATSRDLLAGGLNEQFFGPGTRLTVL.

V is TRBV7-9 and J is TRBJ2-2; D is perhaps TRBD1 (5 bases). The germline CDR1 and CDR2 sequences are SEHNR and FQNEAQ (reference sequence). CDR3 length: 14 residues. Trimming took off 5 bases at V and 10 bases at J, with 17 bases between the two ends. Here the CDR3 reads CASSRLGAVEELFF. CDR3 bases: TGTGCCAGCAGCCGTCTTGGGGCGGTGGAGGAGCTGTTTTTT.

The gene calls are TRBV6-1 and TRBJ2-5; TRBD1 is a possible D gene (5 bases). This CDR3 comprises 14 residues. V lost 6 bases to trimming and J lost 1 base, with 12 bases between them. Germline V gene sequence: CDR1 MNHNS, CDR2 SASEGT. CDR3 sequence reads: CASRKRGGQETQYF. The CDR3 nucleotides read TGTGCCAGCAGGAAAAGGGGTGGCCAAGAGACCCAGTACTTC.

V gene TRBV6-6 combines with J gene TRBJ2-3; D is perhaps TRBD1 or TRBD2 (6 bases each). V shed 7 bases and J shed 6 bases, with 14 bases lying between them. The CDR3 runs to 13 residues. In germline, CDR1 is MNHNY, CDR2 SVGAGI (reference sequence). The CDR3 nucleotides read TGTGCCAGCACCCTACGAGGGGGGGATACGCAGTATTTT. The encoded protein is CASTLRGGDTQYF.

V and J are TRBV29-1 and TRBJ2-1; D remains ambiguous. The CDR3 is 16 amino acids. The V end lost 7 bases, the J end lost 7 bases, and 26 bases lay between the germline ends. The germline V gene has CDR1 SQVTM and CDR2 ANQGSEA. CDR3 amino acids: CSAIRTDAHLENEQFF. CDR3 in DNA: TGCAGCGCAATAAGGACGGACGCCCACCTAGAAAATGAGCAGTTCTTC.

V is TRBV5-1 and J is TRBJ2-3; D could derive from TRBD1 or TRBD2 (5 bases each). V gave up 6 bases and J gave up 2 bases, with 16 bases separating them. CDR3 length: 15 amino acids. In germline, CDR1 is SGHRS, CDR2 YFSETQ. Here the CDR3 reads CASKVRGTNTDTQYF. CDR3 nucleotide sequence: TGCGCCAGCAAAGTGAGGGGCACAAACACAGATACGCAGTATTTT.

This clone was recorded a few times. The CDR3 loop reads CASSRQVFPYNEQFF. Written as DNA, the CDR3 is TGTGCCAGCAGCCGACAGGTGTTTCCCTACAATGAGCAGTTCTTC. The chain employs TRBV7-9 and TRBJ2-1; possible D gene TRBD1, 6 bases. Deletions cut 5 bases from V and 2 bases from J, with 13 bases between. Germline V CDR1 and CDR2: SEHNR, FQNEAQ (reference sequence). The CDR3 spans 15 residues.